Described below is a single TCR beta chain sequence and its context. CDR1 is SGHRS and CDR2 is YFSETQ in the germline V gene. The CDR3 has 15 residues. Trimming removed 4 bases from V and 6 bases from J, with 14 bases in between. Researchers prepared the TCRbeta library using unique molecular identifiers, the study reports. TCRdb redid the calling of the PCR reads with MiXCR, one entry per CDR3 protein. The sample holds approximately 210,000 distinct CDR3 sequences, 14% to 15% seen once. This sample is part of a study of T-cell reconstitution after alpha-beta-depleted transplantation in children. This sequence joins TRBV5-1 and TRBJ1-6; perhaps TRBD1 as D (5 bases). The sequence was obtained from a human donor who donated a stem cell graft to a child with acute lymphoblastic leukemia. Sequenced here: PBMCs from the stem cell graft donor, sampled from the stem cell graft. The CDR3 region is CASSPAGVGNSPLHF. The CDR3 DNA is TGCGCCAGCAGCCCGGCGGGGGTAGGTAATTCACCCCTCCACTTT.